This section outlines one T cell receptor (beta chain) sequence together with its context. The antigen is undetermined. Profiling relied on immunoSEQ multiplex PCR, and the TCRdb table lists in-frame clones only, not all of them. The sample records more than 95,000 clones, roughly 82% being singletons. These data belong to a study of T cell responses to AZD1222 COVID-19 vaccine. Combined were second doses at about 4 or about 12 weeks. Study-wide points: Distributed over spike, vaccine-associated CD4 TCRs predominated at 160-218 and 743-854. Every sample of the repertoires postdated the peak T cell response. A mostly white British donor set with more females was recruited, and clonal diversity was possibly underestimated.

The CDR3 runs 14 residues. Per germline, CDR1 MGHDK and CDR2 SYGVNS. The junction had 11 bases not matched to a gene; V was cut back by 9 bases and J by 10 bases. The source is an adult who received the AZD1222 COVID-19 vaccine. The input for sequencing was peripheral blood, taken 28 days after the second AZD1222 dose. V gene TRBV25-1 combines with J gene TRBJ1-6, with TRBD1 identical over 8 bases. Written as DNA, the CDR3 is TGTGCCAGTAACGCAGGGGGCGGGAGCTCACCCCTCCACTTT. It specifies CASNAGGGSSPLHF.